This T cell receptor beta chain was found in a study of blood T cell repertoires in COVID-19. The wider study: T cells, B-cell-depleted T cells, or PBMCs provided the cDNA or gDNA that served as material.

Measured with immunoSEQ multiplex PCR; TCRdb has only the in-frame clones, and not every one. The table records about 36,000 clones, just under 85% of them present only once. The source of this sequence is a human donor in a cohort sampled during active COVID-19. The sample was peripheral blood.

CDR3 coding DNA: TGTGCCAGCAGCCTGACAGGGGGGGGAGAGACCCAGTACTTC. The encoded protein is CASSLTGGGETQYF. This rearrangement joins TRBV6-5 to TRBJ2-5; 9 nucleotides align to TRBD1. The CDR3 has 14 amino acids. The germline V gene encodes CDR1 MNHEY and CDR2 SVGAGI. The ends lost 6 bases at V and 4 bases at J; junction bases unmatched: 6.